This passage covers 8 T cell receptor beta chains from one sample sequenced in a study of Graves' ophthalmopathy and Graves' hyperthyroidism. CDR3 regions of TCR beta were amplified from RNA transcripts. HTBI primers were employed in first-round RT-PCR, then a second-round multiplex PCR followed. TCRdb reanalysed the multiplex PCR reads using MiXCR and keeps one entry per CDR3 protein. The sample contains about 620,000 distinct CDR3 sequences, 22% of which appear only once. Sequencing used peripheral blood. These receptors were obtained from a woman younger than 35 with stable Graves' hyperthyroidism. Some clones in this sample may be carry-over from other donors' samples.

This clonotype was observed a few times. The chain recombines TRBV18 with TRBJ1-1; D is perhaps TRBD1 (5 bases). The V end lost 1 base, the J end lost 7 bases, and 10 bases lay between the germline ends. From germline, CDR1 is KGHSH and CDR2 LQKENI. This CDR3 spans 13 amino acids. CDR3 nucleotides: TGTGCCAGCTCACCACAGGGGAAGGGTGAAGCTTTCTTT. This codes for CASSPQGKGEAFF.

This chain uses TRBV7-9 with TRBJ1-1; 7 positions match TRBD1. The germline V gene has CDR1 SEHNR and CDR2 FQNEAQ (reference sequence). J lost 4 bases, V lost 5 bases, and 10 bases had no gene match. The CDR3 loop spans 15 amino acids. The CDR3 coding sequence is TGTGCCAGCAGCCCACGACAGGGCCCTAGCACTGAAGCTTTCTTT. Encoded protein: CASSPRQGPSTEAFF.

The table lists this clonotype with many counts. The CDR3 nucleotides read TGTGCCAGCAGTGACCACCTGGGGCTCGGTGAAGCTTTCTTT. Translated: CASSDHLGLGEAFF. The chain combines TRBV25-1 with TRBJ1-1; possibly TRBD1 for D (5 bases). The germline V gene has CDR1 MGHDK and CDR2 SYGVNS. Trimming pared 3 bases from V and 7 bases from J, leaving 15 bases between. The length of the CDR3 is 14 residues.

This clonotype was counted many times. The J gene is TRBJ1-1, the V gene TRBV7-2; TRBD1 aligns across 9 bases. The CDR3 length is 11 residues. Germline CDR1 is SGHTA and CDR2 is FQGNSA. Trimming at V came to 5 bases and at J to 10 bases, leaving 2 bases not matched to a gene. The CDR3 sequence: CASSPDRGAFF. The CDR3 coding sequence is TGTGCCAGCAGCCCGGACAGGGGAGCTTTCTTT.

This clonotype was detected only a few times. A read error may produce the germline difference seen at one junction end. The V gene is TRBV28, the J gene TRBJ1-2, with D perhaps matching TRBD1 (5 bases). The CDR3 has 15 residues. Germline V gene data show CDR1 as MDHEN and CDR2 as SYDVKM. The CDR3 nucleotides read TGTGCCAGCAGTCGCCCGGGACGCTCCTTCTATCGCTACACCTTC. Translating gives CASSRPGRSFYRYTF.

In its sample, this clonotype was seen many times. The chain carries TRBV19 and TRBJ1-2, with 9 positions matching TRBD1. Trimming at V came to 8 bases and at J to 5 bases, leaving 6 bases not matched to a gene. CDR3 length: 13 amino acids. Per germline, CDR1 LNHDA and CDR2 SQIVND (reference sequence). The CDR3 DNA sequence: TGTGCCAGTCGAGCCGGGACAGGGTATGGCTACACCTTC. This gives the protein CASRAGTGYGYTF.

The chain recombines TRBV24-1 with TRBJ1-6, with TRBD1 identical over 8 bases. Trimming at V came to 4 bases and at J to 7 bases, leaving 5 bases not matched to a gene. From germline, CDR1 is KGHDR and CDR2 SFDVKD. This CDR3 contains 15 residues. Written as DNA, the CDR3 is TGTGCCACCAGTGAAACGACAGGGGCGAATTCACCCCTCCACTTT. It encodes CATSETTGANSPLHF.

In its sample, this clonotype was seen many times. The chain joins TRBV12-5 to TRBJ1-5; possibly TRBD1 for D (5 bases). Germline lookup yields CDR1 LGHNT and CDR2 FRNRAP. The V end lost 6 bases, the J end lost 5 bases, and 17 bases lay between the germline ends. There are 15 residues in the CDR3. CDR3 residues: CASGPWGGGDQPQHF. The CDR3 DNA follows: TGTGCTAGTGGCCCCTGGGGGGGAGGGGATCAGCCCCAGCATTTT.